This entry lists 28 T cell receptor beta chains sequenced from one sample in a study of beta chain features in type 1 diabetes. Whole-study results and caveats: Type 1 diabetes patients showed a moderate but significant shortening of TCRB CDR3s in all four CD4+ subsets.

The antigens of these receptors remain unknown. Investigators reverse transcribed all isolated RNA, so they sequenced expressed TCRB transcripts. Here immunoSEQ multiplex PCR was the method, and the copy in TCRdb shows in-frame clones only, minus some. This table has about 27,000 clones, 56% appearing once. Sequencing was performed on Tregs from blood. These receptors were collected from a woman between 18 and 29 years old with type 1 diabetes.

The chain employs TRBV28 and TRBJ2-6; 7 nucleotides match TRBD1. V gave up 6 bases and J gave up 0 bases; unmatched junction bases: 11. This CDR3 is 18 amino acids long. In germline, CDR1 is MDHEN, CDR2 SYDVKM. CDR3 bases: TGTGCCAGCAGCTTCCGACAGGGCACTAGCTCTGGGGCCAACGTCCTGACTTTC. This translates into CASSFRQGTSSGANVLTF.

This clone was counted between two and nine times. The V call is TRBV19, the J call TRBJ2-2, with a possible D match to TRBD2 (7 bases). The CDR3 loop spans 17 amino acids. The germline V and J ends were trimmed by 6 bases and 6 bases, with 23 bases remaining between them. The germline V gene has CDR1 LNHDA and CDR2 SQIVND (reference sequence). As DNA, the CDR3 is TGTGCCAGTAGAGGGGGGGCGCGCCTGAGGATCTCCGGGGAGCTGTTTTTT. It encodes CASRGGARLRISGELFF.

The gene calls are TRBV2 and TRBJ1-5, with D possibly being TRBD1 (5 bases). V was pared by 5 bases and J by 0 bases, with 11 bases between. The CDR3 is 15 amino acids. The germline V gene encodes CDR1 SNHLY and CDR2 FYNNEI. The CDR3 nucleotides read TGTGCCAGCAGTCCTACAGGTTTTAGCAATCAGCCCCAGCATTTT. It is translated as CASSPTGFSNQPQHF.

This chain links TRBV10-3 with TRBJ2-1; TRBD1 matches 10 bases. In germline, CDR1 is ENHRY, CDR2 SYGVKD. This CDR3 is built from 13 residues. The V segment lost 10 bases and the J segment 6 bases; nucleotides outside the gene matches: 6. CDR3: CATRDRGSNEQFF. The CDR3 coding sequence is TGTGCCACCCGGGACAGGGGCTCCAATGAGCAGTTCTTC.

J is TRBJ2-4 and V is TRBV6-5; weak D call: TRBD1 (6 bases). From germline, CDR1 is MNHEY and CDR2 SVGAGI. CDR3 size: 14 residues. Trimming shortened V by 4 bases and J by 10 bases, and 17 bases separated the two germline ends. The CDR3 loop reads CASSSDTVRGIQYF. The DNA for the CDR3 is TGTGCCAGCAGTTCGGACACGGTTAGGGGGATTCAGTACTTC.

The CDR3 nucleotides read TGTGCCAGTAGTATCAGAGGGCCACCCCTCCACTTT. It yields the protein CASSIRGPPLHF. The chain has TRBV19 and TRBJ1-6; D gene uncertain. The germline CDR1 and CDR2 sequences are LNHDA and SQIVND (reference sequence). Deletions cut 3 bases from V and 11 bases from J, with 8 bases between. CDR3 length: 12 residues. Combining the CDR3 with reference TRBV19 and TRBJ1-6 gives the whole variable domain DGGITQSPKYLFRKEGQNVTLSCEQNLNHDAMYWYRQDPGQGLRLIYYSQIVNDFQKGDIAEGYSVSREKKESFPLTVTSAQKNPTAFYLCASSIRGPPLHFGNGTRLTVT.

The genes are TRBV5-1 and TRBJ2-5; weak D call: TRBD1 (5 bases). Looked up from germline, CDR1 is SGHRS and CDR2 is YFSETQ. The CDR3 loop spans 16 amino acids. Trimming left V 2 bases short and J 5 bases short, with 19 bases between. This CDR3 reads CASSLGIQGKRETQYF. The CDR3 bases are TGCGCCAGCAGCTTAGGAATCCAGGGAAAGAGGGAGACCCAGTACTTC.

The V call is TRBV18, the J call TRBJ1-5, with 8 bases fitting TRBD1. The germline CDR1 and CDR2 sequences are KGHSH and LQKENI. The trim removed 2 bases at V and 3 bases at J, leaving 6 bases unmatched. The CDR3 is 16 residues long. The chain's CDR3 is CASSPRPDRDNQPQHF. The CDR3 bases are TGTGCCAGCTCACCAAGACCGGACAGGGACAATCAGCCCCAGCATTTT.

V is TRBV7-9 and J is TRBJ2-1; TRBD2 might be the D (5 bases). The germline V and J ends were trimmed by 2 bases and 9 bases, with 14 bases remaining between them. This CDR3 has 14 amino acids. CDR1 is SEHNR and CDR2 is FQNEAQ in the germline V gene (reference sequence). CDR3 bases: TGTGCCAGCAGCTTAAACCTGCGGGCGGTTGAGCAGTTCTTC. It specifies CASSLNLRAVEQFF.

The J gene is TRBJ2-2, the V gene TRBV12-5; no clear D. From germline, CDR1 is LGHNT and CDR2 FRNRAP. V lost 2 bases and J lost 4, with 5 bases in between. The CDR3 consists of 13 residues. The CDR3 DNA reads TGTGCTAGTGGTTTGATCGGCACCGGGGAGCTGTTTTTT. This translates into CASGLIGTGELFF. Drawing the rest from reference TRBV12-5 and TRBJ2-2, the complete variable domain is DARVTQTPRHKVTEMGQEVTMRCQPILGHNTVFWYRQTMMQGLELLAYFRNRAPLDDSGMPKDRFSAEMPDATLATLKIQPSEPRDSAVYFCASGLIGTGELFFGEGSRLTVL.

This clone was counted only a few times. V usage is TRBV5-4 and J usage is TRBJ2-1; TRBD2 matches 7 bases. Germline values: CDR1 SGHNT, CDR2 YYREEE (reference sequence). The CDR3 length is 16 residues. V was clipped by 6 bases and J by 0 bases; unmatched bases: 9. The CDR3, as DNA: TGTGCCAGCAACCTGGGACTACCCAGCTCCTACAATGAGCAGTTCTTC. It yields the protein CASNLGLPSSYNEQFF.

The chain links TRBV7-2 to TRBJ2-1, with 9 nucleotides matching TRBD2. The junction had 6 bases not matched to a gene; V was cut back by 3 bases and J by 6 bases. The CDR3 is made up of 15 amino acids. The V gene's germline CDR1 is SGHTA and CDR2 FQGNSA. This CDR3 is CASSLSLAGPNEQFF. For the CDR3, the DNA is TGTGCCAGCAGCTTGAGCCTAGCGGGGCCCAATGAGCAGTTCTTC. Supplemented by reference TRBV7-2 and TRBJ2-1, the full variable domain reads GAGVSQSPSNKVTEKGKDVELRCDPISGHTALYWYRQSLGQGLEFLIYFQGNSAPDKSGLPSDRFSAERTGGSVSTLTIQRTQQEDSAVYLCASSLSLAGPNEQFFGPGTRLTVL.

The chain uses TRBV5-4 and TRBJ2-1, with TRBD2 matching 8 bases. In germline, CDR1 is SGHNT, CDR2 YYREEE (reference sequence). CDR3 length equals 18 residues. The V segment lost 2 bases and the J segment 3 bases; nucleotides outside the gene matches: 13. The CDR3 protein is CASSLGAYAGGYYNEQFF. CDR3 coding DNA: TGTGCCAGCAGCTTAGGGGCTTATGCGGGAGGTTACTACAATGAGCAGTTCTTC. Full variable domain (outside the CDR3, taken from reference TRBV5-4 and TRBJ2-1): ETGVTQSPTHLIKTRGQQVTLRCSSQSGHNTVSWYQQALGQGPQFIFQYYREEENGRGNFPPRFSGLQFPNYSSELNVNALELDDSALYLCASSLGAYAGGYYNEQFFGPGTRLTVL.

The chain carries TRBV4-1 and TRBJ2-3, with 10 bases matching TRBD2. This CDR3 comprises 16 residues. Germline V gives CDR1 MGHRA, CDR2 YSYEKL. Trimming took 2 bases from V and 1 from J; bases not matched to a gene: 3. The CDR3 DNA reads TGCGCCAGCAGCCAAACCGGGACTAGCGGCACAGATACGCAGTATTTT. Translation gives CASSQTGTSGTDTQYF.

The chain has TRBV6-6 and TRBJ2-5; 7 bases fit TRBD2. From germline, CDR1 is MNHNY and CDR2 SVGAGI (reference sequence). After removal of 2 bases from V and 5 bases from J, the junction contained 11 bases not matched to a gene. This CDR3 has 16 residues. The CDR3 sequence: CASSYVGGGARETQYF. CDR3 DNA sequence: TGTGCCAGCAGTTACGTCGGGGGAGGGGCGCGGGAGACCCAGTACTTC.

There are a few counts of this clone. V is TRBV30 and J is TRBJ2-1, with TRBD2 matching 11 bases. CDR3 length equals 15 residues. The J segment lost 5 bases and the V segment lost 3 bases, leaving 6 bases of the junction unmatched. Germline CDR1 is GTSNPN and CDR2 is SVGIG (reference sequence). The CDR3 protein is CAWRVGTSGHNEQFF. CDR3 bases: TGTGCCTGGAGGGTGGGGACTAGCGGCCACAATGAGCAGTTCTTC.

The rearrangement links TRBV9 to TRBJ1-1, with a weak D call TRBD1 (6 bases). The CDR3 is 15 residues long. Germline assignment: CDR1 SGDLS and CDR2 YYNGEE. The germline V and J ends were trimmed by 1 base and 1 base, with 11 bases remaining between them. This CDR3 is CASSVTGLTNTEAFF. The CDR3, as DNA: TGTGCCAGCAGCGTAACAGGGCTGACGAACACTGAAGCTTTCTTT.

The chain joins TRBV18 to TRBJ1-1; no reliable D call. With 1 base removed from V and 0 bases from J, the gap between germline ends came to 21 bases. From germline, CDR1 is KGHSH and CDR2 LQKENI. The CDR3 length is 19 residues. This CDR3 is CASSPRPGMDKVMNTEAFF. Written as DNA, the CDR3 is TGTGCCAGCTCACCACGGCCCGGGATGGATAAGGTCATGAACACTGAAGCTTTCTTT.

V is TRBV5-1 and J is TRBJ2-1; 9 bases are shared with TRBD2. This CDR3 contains 19 residues. Losses at the gene ends were 1 base for V and 8 bases for J; bases not matched to a gene: 19. Per the germline V gene, CDR1 is SGHRS and CDR2 is YFSETQ. Here the CDR3 reads CASSLPLPSGIVGAHEQFF. In DNA, the CDR3 is TGCGCCAGCAGCTTGCCCCTTCCTAGCGGGATAGTAGGGGCCCATGAGCAGTTCTTC. The full variable domain, its missing parts supplied by reference TRBV5-1 and TRBJ2-1, is KAGVTQTPRYLIKTRGQQVTLSCSPISGHRSVSWYQQTPGQGLQFLFEYFSETQRNKGNFPGRFSGRQFSNSRSEMNVSTLELGDSALYLCASSLPLPSGIVGAHEQFFGPGTRLTVL.

This chain joins TRBV28 and TRBJ2-5; D is perhaps TRBD2 (5 bases). Germline V gives CDR1 MDHEN, CDR2 SYDVKM. Trimming cost V 2 bases and J 7 bases, with 11 bases left between them. CDR3 length equals 13 residues. CDR3 bases: TGTGCCAGCAGTTTAGGTAGCGACGGGACCCAGTACTTC. Its protein is CASSLGSDGTQYF. Using reference TRBV28 and TRBJ2-5 for the parts outside the CDR3, the full variable domain is DVKVTQSSRYLVKRTGEKVFLECVQDMDHENMFWYRQDPGLGLRLIYFSYDVKMKEKGDIPEGYSVSREKKERFSLILESASTNQTSMYLCASSLGSDGTQYFGPGTRLLVL.

By its share, this clone is medium-sized. J is TRBJ2-1 and V is TRBV19; possible D gene TRBD2, 6 bases. This CDR3 contains 13 residues. In germline, CDR1 is LNHDA, CDR2 SQIVND (reference sequence). V was trimmed by 5 bases and J by 8 bases, leaving 13 bases between them. The DNA for the CDR3 is TGTGCCAGTAGTCCCTCGTGGGAGGATGAGCAGTTCTTC. Translating it yields CASSPSWEDEQFF.

The rearrangement joins TRBV19 to TRBJ2-7, with a tentative D call TRBD2 (5 bases). The ends were cut back, 5 bases at V and 3 bases at J, with 14 bases in the middle. This CDR3 has 14 residues. In germline, CDR1 is LNHDA, CDR2 SQIVND (reference sequence). In DNA form, the CDR3 reads TGTGCCAGTAGTGCCCAAGGACTCCTCTACGAGCAGTACTTC. Its protein product is CASSAQGLLYEQYF. The full variable domain, with the rest looked up from reference TRBV19 and TRBJ2-7, is DGGITQSPKYLFRKEGQNVTLSCEQNLNHDAMYWYRQDPGQGLRLIYYSQIVNDFQKGDIAEGYSVSREKKESFPLTVTSAQKNPTAFYLCASSAQGLLYEQYFGPGTRLTVT.

A few counts support this clone. The chain uses TRBV7-8 and TRBJ2-2; 8 bases align to TRBD1. CDR3 length: 16 amino acids. Germline V gene sequence: CDR1 SGHVS, CDR2 FQNEAQ. The ends lost 2 bases at V and 5 bases at J; junction bases unmatched: 7. The CDR3 sequence: CASSLWARGRTGELFF. The DNA for the CDR3 is TGTGCCAGCAGCTTATGGGCCAGGGGGCGAACCGGGGAGCTGTTTTTT. Variable domain in full (rest from reference TRBV7-8 and TRBJ2-2): GAGVSQSPRYKVAKRGQDVALRCDPISGHVSLFWYQQALGQGPEFLTYFQNEAQLDKSGLPSDRFFAERPEGSVSTLKIQRTQQEDSAVYLCASSLWARGRTGELFFGEGSRLTVL.

This clone was picked up a small number of times. The chain recombines TRBV11-1 with TRBJ2-7, with 7 positions matching TRBD1. Trimming at V came to 3 bases and at J to 3 bases, leaving 8 bases not matched to a gene. CDR1 and CDR2 from the germline V gene are SGHAT and FQDESV (reference sequence). This CDR3 has 15 residues. DNA of the CDR3: TGTGCCAGCAGCTTTTCGATGGCAGGGGGCTACGAGCAGTACTTC. Protein: CASSFSMAGGYEQYF.

The rearrangement uses TRBV5-1 and TRBJ2-1; 10 bases match TRBD2. Trimming cost V 5 bases and J 3 bases; bases outside gene matches: 11. CDR3 size: 17 residues. CDR1 SGHRS and CDR2 YFSETQ come from the germline V gene. The chain's CDR3 is CASREGPSGSIYNEQFF. The CDR3 DNA follows: TGCGCCAGCAGGGAAGGCCCTAGCGGGAGCATCTACAATGAGCAGTTCTTC.

This clone was observed once. The junction departs from germline at one end; a sequencing error may be responsible. The chain employs TRBV28 and TRBJ2-4, with 12 bases fitting TRBD2. Germline V gene sequence: CDR1 MDHEN, CDR2 SYDVKM. This CDR3 contains 13 residues. The CDR3: CTSSSLLAGGVYF. The CDR3 bases are TGTACCAGCAGTTCCCTTCTAGCGGGAGGGGTGTACTTC.

The chain has TRBV28 and TRBJ1-4, with a tentative D call TRBD1 (5 bases). Germline loops: CDR1 MDHEN, CDR2 SYDVKM. The germline V and J ends were trimmed by 8 bases and 3 bases, with 16 bases remaining between them. The CDR3 has 15 residues. CDR3 nucleotide sequence: TGTGCCAGCCACCTAGGGCAGGGCTCTAATGAAAAACTGTTTTTT. Its translation is CASHLGQGSNEKLFF.

CDR3 sequence: CASSTSGGGSFF. The DNA for the CDR3 is TGTGCCAGCAGCACCTCGGGGGGTGGGTCGTTCTTC. The chain combines TRBV7-2 with TRBJ2-1, with 7 bases aligning to TRBD2. The CDR3 runs to 12 residues. CDR1 SGHTA and CDR2 FQGNSA come from the germline V gene. The ends lost 5 bases at V and 15 bases at J; junction bases unmatched: 10.